The clone carrying this TCR beta chain showed up just a few times. Its antigen remains unidentified. The data are from a study of post-analysis software for immune sequencing data. Trimming stripped 5 bases from V and 9 bases from J, with 23 bases between. The CDR3 contains 15 residues. Germline-derived CDR1 and CDR2 are LNHNV and YYDKDF (reference sequence). General study points: The authors found that F measure strongly co-clustered same-batch samples.

Each TCR beta cDNA library carried unique molecular identifiers. TCRdb redid the calling of the PCR reads with MiXCR, one entry per CDR3 protein. The sample lists some 160,000 distinct CDR3 sequences, 35% to 40% seen once, with approximately 30% in the top ten. The rearrangement links TRBV15 to TRBJ2-7; D is perhaps TRBD1 (6 bases). This TCR came from a girl aged 10 to 17 with multiple sclerosis. Sequenced material: blood, taken after autologous hematopoietic stem cell transplantation. In DNA, the CDR3 is TGTGCCACCAGCGGGGACACGGGACACGGGATTTGGCAGTACTTC. Amino acids: CATSGDTGHGIWQYF.